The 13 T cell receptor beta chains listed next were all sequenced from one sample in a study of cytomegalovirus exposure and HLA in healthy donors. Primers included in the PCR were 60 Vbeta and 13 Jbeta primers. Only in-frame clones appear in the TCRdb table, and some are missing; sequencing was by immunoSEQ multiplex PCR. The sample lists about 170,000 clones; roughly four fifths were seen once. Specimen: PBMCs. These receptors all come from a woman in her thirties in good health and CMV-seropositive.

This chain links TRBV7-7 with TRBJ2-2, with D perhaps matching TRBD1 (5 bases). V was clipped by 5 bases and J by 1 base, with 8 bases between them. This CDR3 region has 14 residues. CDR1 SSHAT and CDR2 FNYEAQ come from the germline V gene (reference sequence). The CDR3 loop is CASSRDRNTGELFF. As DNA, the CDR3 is TGTGCCAGCAGCCGAGACAGGAACACCGGGGAGCTGTTTTTT.

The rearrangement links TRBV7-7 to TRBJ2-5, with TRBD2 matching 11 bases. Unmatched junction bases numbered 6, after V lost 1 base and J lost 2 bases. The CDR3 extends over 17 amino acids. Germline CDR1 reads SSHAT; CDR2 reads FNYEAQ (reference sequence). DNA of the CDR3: TGTGCCAGCAGCTTAGTCCTAGCGGGGGGATTTCAAGAGACCCAGTACTTC. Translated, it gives CASSLVLAGGFQETQYF.

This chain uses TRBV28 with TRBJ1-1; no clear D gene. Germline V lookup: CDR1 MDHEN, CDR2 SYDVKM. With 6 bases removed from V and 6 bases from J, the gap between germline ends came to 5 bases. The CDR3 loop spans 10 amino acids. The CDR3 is CASSNAEAFF. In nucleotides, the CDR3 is TGTGCCAGCAGCAATGCTGAAGCTTTCTTT. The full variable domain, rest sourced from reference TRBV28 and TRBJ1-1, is DVKVTQSSRYLVKRTGEKVFLECVQDMDHENMFWYRQDPGLGLRLIYFSYDVKMKEKGDIPEGYSVSREKKERFSLILESASTNQTSMYLCASSNAEAFFGQGTRLTVV.

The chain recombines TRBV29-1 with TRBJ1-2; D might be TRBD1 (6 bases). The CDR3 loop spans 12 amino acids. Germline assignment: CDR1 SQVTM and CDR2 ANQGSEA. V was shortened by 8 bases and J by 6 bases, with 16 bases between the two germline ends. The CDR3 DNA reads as TGCAGCACAGGGTATCTTGGAAATGGCTACACCTTC. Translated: CSTGYLGNGYTF.

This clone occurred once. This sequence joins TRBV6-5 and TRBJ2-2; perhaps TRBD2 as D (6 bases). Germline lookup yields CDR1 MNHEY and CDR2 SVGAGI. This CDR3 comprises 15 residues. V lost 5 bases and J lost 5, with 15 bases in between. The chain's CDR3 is CASSGGSDPTGELFF. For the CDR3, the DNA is TGTGCCAGCAGTGGGGGGTCGGATCCAACCGGGGAGCTGTTTTTT.

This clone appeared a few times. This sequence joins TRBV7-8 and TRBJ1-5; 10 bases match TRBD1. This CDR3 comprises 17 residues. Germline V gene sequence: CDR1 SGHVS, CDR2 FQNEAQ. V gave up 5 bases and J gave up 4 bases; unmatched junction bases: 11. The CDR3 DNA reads TGTGCCAGCAGCCAAAGACAGGGGGCTCTTGGTAATCAGCCCCAGCATTTT. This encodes CASSQRQGALGNQPQHF.

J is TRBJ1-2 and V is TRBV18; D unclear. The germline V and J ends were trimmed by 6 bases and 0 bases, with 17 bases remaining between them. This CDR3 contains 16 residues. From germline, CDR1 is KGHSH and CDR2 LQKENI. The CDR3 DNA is TGTGCCAGCTCCCCGCCCGGGTCCGGGACTAACTATGGCTACACCTTC. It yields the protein CASSPPGSGTNYGYTF.

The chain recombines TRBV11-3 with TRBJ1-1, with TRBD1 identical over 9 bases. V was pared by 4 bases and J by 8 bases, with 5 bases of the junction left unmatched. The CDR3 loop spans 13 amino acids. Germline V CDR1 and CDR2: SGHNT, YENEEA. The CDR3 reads CASSSTGTGEAFF. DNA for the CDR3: TGTGCCAGCAGCTCCACCGGGACAGGGGAAGCTTTCTTT.

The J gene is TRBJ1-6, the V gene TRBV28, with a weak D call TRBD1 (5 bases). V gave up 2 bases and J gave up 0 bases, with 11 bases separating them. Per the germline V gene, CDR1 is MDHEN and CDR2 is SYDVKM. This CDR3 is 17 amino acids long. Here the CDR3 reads CASSLPYRSSYNSPLHF. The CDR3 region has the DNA TGTGCCAGCAGTTTACCTTACAGGAGCTCCTATAATTCACCCCTCCACTTT.

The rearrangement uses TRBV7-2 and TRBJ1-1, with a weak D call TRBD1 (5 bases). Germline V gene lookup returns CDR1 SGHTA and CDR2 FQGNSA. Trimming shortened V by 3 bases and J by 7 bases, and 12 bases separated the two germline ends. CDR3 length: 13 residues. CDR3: CASSFQQASEAFF. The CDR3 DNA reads TGTGCCAGCAGCTTCCAACAGGCCAGTGAAGCTTTCTTT.

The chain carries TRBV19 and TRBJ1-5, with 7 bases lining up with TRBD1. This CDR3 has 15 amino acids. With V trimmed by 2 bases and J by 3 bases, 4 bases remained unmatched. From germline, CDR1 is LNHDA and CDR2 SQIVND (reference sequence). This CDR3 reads CASSIQGVSNQPQHF. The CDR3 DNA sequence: TGTGCCAGTAGTATACAGGGGGTTTCCAATCAGCCCCAGCATTTT. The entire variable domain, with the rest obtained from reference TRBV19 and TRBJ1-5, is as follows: DGGITQSPKYLFRKEGQNVTLSCEQNLNHDAMYWYRQDPGQGLRLIYYSQIVNDFQKGDIAEGYSVSREKKESFPLTVTSAQKNPTAFYLCASSIQGVSNQPQHFGDGTRLSIL.

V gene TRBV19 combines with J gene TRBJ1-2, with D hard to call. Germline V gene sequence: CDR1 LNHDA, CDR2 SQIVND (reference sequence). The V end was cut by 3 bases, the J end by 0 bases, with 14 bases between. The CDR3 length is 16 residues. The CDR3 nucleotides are TGTGCCAGTAGTATTGTTCTTCCCAGCGCTAACTATGGCTACACCTTC. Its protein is CASSIVLPSANYGYTF.

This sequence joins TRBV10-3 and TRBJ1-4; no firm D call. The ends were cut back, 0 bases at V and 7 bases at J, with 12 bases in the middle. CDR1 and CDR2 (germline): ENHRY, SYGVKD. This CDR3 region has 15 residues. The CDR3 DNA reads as TGTGCCATCAGTGAGTCGCCGGGCGCGGGTGAAAAACTGTTTTTT. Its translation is CAISESPGAGEKLFF.